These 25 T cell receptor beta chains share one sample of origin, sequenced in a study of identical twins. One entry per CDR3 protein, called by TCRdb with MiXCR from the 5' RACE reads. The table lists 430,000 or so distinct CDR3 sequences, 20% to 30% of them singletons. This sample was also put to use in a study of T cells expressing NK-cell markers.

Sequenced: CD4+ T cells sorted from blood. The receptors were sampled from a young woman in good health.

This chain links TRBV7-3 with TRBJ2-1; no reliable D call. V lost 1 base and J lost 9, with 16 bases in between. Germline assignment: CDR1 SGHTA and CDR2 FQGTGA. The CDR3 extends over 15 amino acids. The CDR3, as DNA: TGTGCCAGCAGCTTAAGTCCAGGTAGTCATGGTGAGCAGTTCTTC. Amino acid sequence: CASSLSPGSHGEQFF. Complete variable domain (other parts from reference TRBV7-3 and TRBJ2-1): GAGVSQTPSNKVTEKGKYVELRCDPISGHTALYWYRQSLGQGPEFLIYFQGTGAADDSGLPNDRFFAVRPEGSVSTLKIQRTERGDSAVYLCASSLSPGSHGEQFFGPGTRLTVL.

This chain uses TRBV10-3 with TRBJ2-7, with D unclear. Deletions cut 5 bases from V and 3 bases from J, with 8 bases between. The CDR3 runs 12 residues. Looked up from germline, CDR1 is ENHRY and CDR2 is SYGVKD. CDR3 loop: CAISFGFYEQYF. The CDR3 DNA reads TGTGCCATCAGTTTCGGATTCTACGAGCAGTACTTC.

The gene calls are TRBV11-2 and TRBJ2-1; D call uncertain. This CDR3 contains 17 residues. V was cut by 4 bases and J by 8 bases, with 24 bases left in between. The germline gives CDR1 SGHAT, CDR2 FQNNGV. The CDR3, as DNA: TGTGCCAGCAGCTCCAACCAACGGCACCCCACTTTGGATGAGCAGTTCTTC. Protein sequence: CASSSNQRHPTLDEQFF.

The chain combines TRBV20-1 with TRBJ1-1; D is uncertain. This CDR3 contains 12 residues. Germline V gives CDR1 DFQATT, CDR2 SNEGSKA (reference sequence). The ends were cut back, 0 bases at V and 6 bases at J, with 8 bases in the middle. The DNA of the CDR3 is TGCAGTGCTAGAGATGTAGTGCCTGAAGCTTTCTTT. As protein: CSARDVVPEAFF.

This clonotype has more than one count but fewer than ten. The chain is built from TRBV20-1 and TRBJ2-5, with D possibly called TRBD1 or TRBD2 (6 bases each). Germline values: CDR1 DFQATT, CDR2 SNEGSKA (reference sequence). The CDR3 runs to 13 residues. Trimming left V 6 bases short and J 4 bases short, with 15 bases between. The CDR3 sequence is CSAPGAGGETQYF. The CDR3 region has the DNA TGCAGTGCCCCGGGGGCGGGCGGAGAGACCCAGTACTTC.

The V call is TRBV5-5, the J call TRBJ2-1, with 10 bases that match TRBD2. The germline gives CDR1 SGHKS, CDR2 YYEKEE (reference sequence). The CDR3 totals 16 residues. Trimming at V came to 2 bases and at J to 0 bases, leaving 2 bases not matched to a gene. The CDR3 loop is CASSFSGGSSYNEQFF. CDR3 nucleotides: TGTGCCAGCAGCTTTAGCGGGGGGAGCTCCTACAATGAGCAGTTCTTC.

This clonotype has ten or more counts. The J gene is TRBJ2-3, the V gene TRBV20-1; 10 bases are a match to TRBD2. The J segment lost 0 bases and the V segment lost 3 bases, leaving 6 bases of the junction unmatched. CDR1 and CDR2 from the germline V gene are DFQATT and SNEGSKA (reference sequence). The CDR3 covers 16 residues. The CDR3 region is CSASRGLAASTDTQYF. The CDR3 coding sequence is TGCAGTGCTAGTAGAGGACTAGCGGCTAGCACAGATACGCAGTATTTT.

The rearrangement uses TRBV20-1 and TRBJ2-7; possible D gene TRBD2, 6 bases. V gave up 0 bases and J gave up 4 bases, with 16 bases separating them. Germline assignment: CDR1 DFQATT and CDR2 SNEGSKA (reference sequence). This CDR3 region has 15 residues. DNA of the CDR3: TGCAGTGCTAGAGATTTACCGGGAGACAAGTACGAGCAGTACTTC. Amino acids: CSARDLPGDKYEQYF.

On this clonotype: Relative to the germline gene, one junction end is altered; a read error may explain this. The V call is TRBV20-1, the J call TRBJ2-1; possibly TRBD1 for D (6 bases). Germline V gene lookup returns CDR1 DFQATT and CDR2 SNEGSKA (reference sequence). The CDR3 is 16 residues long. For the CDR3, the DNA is TGCAGTGCGTTTACCCCAGGGGCAAGCTCCTACAATAAGCAGTTCTTC. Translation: CSAFTPGASSYNKQFF.

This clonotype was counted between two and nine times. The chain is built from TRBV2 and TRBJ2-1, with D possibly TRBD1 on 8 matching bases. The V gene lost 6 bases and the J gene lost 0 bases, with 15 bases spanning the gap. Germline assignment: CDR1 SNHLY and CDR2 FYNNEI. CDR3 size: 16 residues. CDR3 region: CASSEQGGRSYNEQFF. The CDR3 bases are TGTGCCAGCAGCGAACAGGGGGGGCGCTCCTACAATGAGCAGTTCTTC. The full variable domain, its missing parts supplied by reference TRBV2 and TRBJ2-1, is EPEVTQTPSHQVTQMGQEVILRCVPISNHLYFYWYRQILGQKVEFLVSFYNNEISEKSEIFDDQFSVERPDGSNFTLKIRSTKLEDSAMYFCASSEQGGRSYNEQFFGPGTRLTVL.

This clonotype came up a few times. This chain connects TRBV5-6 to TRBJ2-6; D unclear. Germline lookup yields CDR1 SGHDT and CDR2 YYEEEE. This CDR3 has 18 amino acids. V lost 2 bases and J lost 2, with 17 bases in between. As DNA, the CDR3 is TGTGCCAGCAGCTTCGGTCCCTCCCCGAATACTGGGGCCAACGTCCTGACTTTC. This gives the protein CASSFGPSPNTGANVLTF.

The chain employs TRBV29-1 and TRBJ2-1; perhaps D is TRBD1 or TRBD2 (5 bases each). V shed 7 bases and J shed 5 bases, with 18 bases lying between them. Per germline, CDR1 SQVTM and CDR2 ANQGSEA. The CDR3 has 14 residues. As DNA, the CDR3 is TGCAGCGCGTTGAGGGACCCTTTAGACAATGAGCAGTTCTTC. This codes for CSALRDPLDNEQFF.

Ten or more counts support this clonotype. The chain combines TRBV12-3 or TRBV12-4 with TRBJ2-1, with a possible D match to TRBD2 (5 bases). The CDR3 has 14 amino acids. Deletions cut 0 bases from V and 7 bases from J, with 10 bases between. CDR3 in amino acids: CASSLAGVGNEQFF. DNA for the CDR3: TGTGCCAGCAGTTTAGCGGGAGTGGGGAATGAGCAGTTCTTC.

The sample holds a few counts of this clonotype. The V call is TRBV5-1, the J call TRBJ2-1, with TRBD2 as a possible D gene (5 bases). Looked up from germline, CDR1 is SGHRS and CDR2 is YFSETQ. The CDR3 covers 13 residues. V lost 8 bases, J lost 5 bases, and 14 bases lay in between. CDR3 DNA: TGCGCCAGTCAAGAGGGCCCACACAATGAGCAGTTCTTC. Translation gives CASQEGPHNEQFF.

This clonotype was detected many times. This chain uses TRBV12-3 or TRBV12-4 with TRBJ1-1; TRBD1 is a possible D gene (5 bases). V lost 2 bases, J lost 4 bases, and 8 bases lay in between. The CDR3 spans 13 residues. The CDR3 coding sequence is TGTGCCAGCAGTTTACAGGGACCCACTGAAGCTTTCTTT. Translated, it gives CASSLQGPTEAFF.

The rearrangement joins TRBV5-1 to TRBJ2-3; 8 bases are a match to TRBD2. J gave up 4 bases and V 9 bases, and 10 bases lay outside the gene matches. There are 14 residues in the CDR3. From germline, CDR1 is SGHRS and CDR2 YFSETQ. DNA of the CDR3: TGCGCCACCTCGGAAGCGGGAGCGGCAGATACGCAGTATTTT. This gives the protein CATSEAGAADTQYF.

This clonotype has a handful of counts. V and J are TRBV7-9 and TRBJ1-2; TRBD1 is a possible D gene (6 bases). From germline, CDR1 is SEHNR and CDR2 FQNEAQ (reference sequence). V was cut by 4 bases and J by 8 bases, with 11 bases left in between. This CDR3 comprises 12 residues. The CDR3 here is CASSSGQWGYTF. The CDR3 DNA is TGTGCCAGCAGCTCCGGACAGTGGGGCTACACCTTC.

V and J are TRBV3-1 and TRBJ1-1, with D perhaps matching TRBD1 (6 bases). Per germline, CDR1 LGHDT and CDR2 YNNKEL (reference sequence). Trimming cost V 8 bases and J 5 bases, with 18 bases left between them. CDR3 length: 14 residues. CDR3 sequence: CASGGGRVYTEAFF. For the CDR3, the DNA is TGTGCCAGCGGGGGGGGCAGGGTGTATACTGAAGCTTTCTTT.

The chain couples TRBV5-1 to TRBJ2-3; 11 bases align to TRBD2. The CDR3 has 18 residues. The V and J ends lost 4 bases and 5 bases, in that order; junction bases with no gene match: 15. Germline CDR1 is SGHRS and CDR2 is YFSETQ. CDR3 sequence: CASSPTSLSGGARDTQYF. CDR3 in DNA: TGCGCCAGCAGCCCTACCTCCCTTAGCGGGGGGGCCAGAGATACGCAGTATTTT.

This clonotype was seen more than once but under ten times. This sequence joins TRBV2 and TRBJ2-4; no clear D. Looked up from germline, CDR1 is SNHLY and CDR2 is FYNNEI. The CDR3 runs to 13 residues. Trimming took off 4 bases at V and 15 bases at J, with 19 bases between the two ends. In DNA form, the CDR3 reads TGTGCCAGCAGTGTAATGGAATTGGAGACTGGGTACTTC. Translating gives CASSVMELETGYF.

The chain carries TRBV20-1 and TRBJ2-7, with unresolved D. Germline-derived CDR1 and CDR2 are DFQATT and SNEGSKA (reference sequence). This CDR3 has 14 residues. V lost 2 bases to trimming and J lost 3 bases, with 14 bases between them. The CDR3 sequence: CSARNPATDYEQYF. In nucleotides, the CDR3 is TGCAGTGCTAGAAATCCGGCCACCGACTACGAGCAGTACTTC.

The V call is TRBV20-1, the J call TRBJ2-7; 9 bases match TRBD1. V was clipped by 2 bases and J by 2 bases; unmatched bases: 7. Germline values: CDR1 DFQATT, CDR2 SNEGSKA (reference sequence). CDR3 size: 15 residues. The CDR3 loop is CSARRSTGGTYEQYF. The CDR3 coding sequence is TGCAGTGCTAGACGCTCGACAGGGGGTACCTACGAGCAGTACTTC.

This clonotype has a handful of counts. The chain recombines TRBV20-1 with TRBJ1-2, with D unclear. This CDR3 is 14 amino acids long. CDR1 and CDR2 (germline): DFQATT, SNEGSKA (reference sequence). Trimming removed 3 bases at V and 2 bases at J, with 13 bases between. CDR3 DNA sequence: TGCAGTGCTAGGAGAACGAGGAACAACTATGGCTACACCTTC. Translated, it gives CSARRTRNNYGYTF.

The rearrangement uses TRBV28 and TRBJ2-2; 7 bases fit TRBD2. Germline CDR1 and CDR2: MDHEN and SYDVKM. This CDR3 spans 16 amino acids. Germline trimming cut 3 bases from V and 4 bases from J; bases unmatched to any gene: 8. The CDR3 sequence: CASSLLAGAGTGELFF. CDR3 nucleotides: TGTGCCAGCAGTTTGTTGGCGGGAGCGGGCACCGGGGAGCTGTTTTTT.

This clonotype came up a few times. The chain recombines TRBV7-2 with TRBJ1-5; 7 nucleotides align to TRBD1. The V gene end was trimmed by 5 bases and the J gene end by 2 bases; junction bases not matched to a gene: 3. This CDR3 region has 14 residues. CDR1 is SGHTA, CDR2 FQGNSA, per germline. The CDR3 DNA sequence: TGTGCCAGCAGCGACAGGGCTGGCAATCAGCCCCAGCATTTT. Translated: CASSDRAGNQPQHF.